This T cell receptor beta chain came from a study of cytomegalovirus exposure and HLA in healthy donors (TCRdb year 2017). Describing the broader study: An earlier analysis of under 600 of the donors reported roughly 270 Gb of sequence data and 100 million to 140 million unique TCR beta sequences from approximately 180 million T cells. An early release covering 550 to 650 HLA-typed donors comprised about 300 gigabases of sequencing data and some 79 million unique TCR sequences. Of the 300 to 500 genotyped donors, 81% were placed in the genetic ancestry cluster associated with self-reported Caucasian donors. The study was designed to test whether signatures of past pathogen exposure could be identified by cataloging public T cell receptors. The study profiled the T cell repertoires of 500 to 800 subjects by immunosequencing and related them to cytomegalovirus serostatus. In addition to the first cohort of roughly 670 subjects, a separate validation cohort of 120 different subjects was used. The study combined high-throughput TCR immunosequencing, statistical association of individual TCRs with disease status, and machine learning to predict cytomegalovirus infection status. A later analysis re-examined previously published TCR beta repertoires from roughly 720 donors and added high-resolution HLA genotyping to investigate patterns of TCR occurrence. Rather than using new phenotypic data, the later analysis identified candidate immune exposures from TCR beta sequences and from how often those sequences occurred across donors. An earlier analysis of 587 of the donors used high-throughput TCR beta sequencing to judge whether each TCR beta V gene segment behaved as functional or pseudogenic. Donor age, sex, ethnicity and CMV serostatus were collected together with the repertoire data. A later genetic analysis used genome-wide SNP genotypes for about 60% of the roughly 670 donors, treating that subset as a discovery cohort. All discovery cohort repertoires had been generated on a single sequencing platform. HLA typing included class I and class II loci at four-digit resolution. The number of donors typed differed by locus, with about 629-630 for A, B, C, DRB1 and DQB1, approximately 500 for DQA1, about 610 for DPA1, and roughly 450 for DPB1. A few DR-DQ haplotypes were treated as single units for association and clustering because of strong linkage in the cohort. Among around 400 genotyped donors of the cohort, an average of around 240,000 unique TCR beta nucleotide sequences were sequenced per donor, 15% to 20% of them non-productive.

Libraries were prepared through the immunoSEQ multiplex PCR assay. For the multiplex PCR, a mixture combining 60 forward primers for TCR Vbeta segments and 13 reverse primers for TCR Jbeta segments was used. A multiplex PCR assay on genomic DNA amplified the CDR3 region of rearranged TCR beta genes. The amplified TCR beta libraries were sequenced on the Illumina HiSeq System as 87-base-pair reads. Per the authors' processing: A later analysis counted about 76 million unique TCR beta chains across the 690 or so repertoires, and around 9.9 million of these chains were shared by at least two donors. Raw reads were error-corrected and collapsed into unique sequences by a nearest-neighbor algorithm in which closely related sequences were merged to remove PCR and sequencing errors. To assign V, D and J gene segments, CDR3 sequences were aligned to IMGT reference sequences. For a sequence to be retained, a match of at least six nucleotides to both a V gene segment and a J gene segment was required. Rearrangements were classified as productive when the CDR3 lacked stop codons and remained in frame with V and J, and all other rearrangements were classified as non-productive. Following IMGT convention, CDR3 was defined as the stretch from the second conserved V-encoded cysteine up to the conserved J-encoded phenylalanine. Sequences without an unambiguous match to a single V gene segment were excluded from the earlier analysis of about 630 of the donors. In an earlier analysis of a few hundred of the donors, V segments were called functional above 56.7% productive rearrangements and were called segregating when the between-donor standard deviation exceeded 5%. A statistical classification framework was developed to diagnose cytomegalovirus status using the catalog of TCR beta chain sequences. In a later analysis, V and J genes were assigned by comparing TCR nucleotide sequences against IMGT/GENE-DB human TR gene sequences. Using the TCRdist pipeline, a later analysis assigned CDR3 sequences along with most-parsimonious VDJ recombination scenarios. In a later analysis, every TCR beta chain was defined by the combination of its CDR3 amino acid sequence and its V-gene family, and reads without a unique V-gene family were dropped. To address suspected cross-contamination and a sequencing artifact, a later analysis removed some 620 highly shared, low-generation-probability nucleotide sequences. A later analysis calculated a clonal expansion index for each public chain from normalized within-repertoire ranks of inferred template counts. A later analysis computed generation probabilities with a VDJ recombination model fitted to out-of-frame rearrangements, and checked the results against IGoR. A later analysis scored TCR-TCR, TCR-HLA and TCR-CMV co-occurrence with hypergeometric tests, applying a repertoire-size bias correction to TCR pairs. In a later analysis, false discovery rates were estimated by permuting HLA or CMV assignments 20 times. In a later analysis, co-occurring TCRs were grouped with DBSCAN, and TCRdist sequence similarity was added when clustering was performed within HLA-allele-positive subsets. Repertoires with fewer than 30,000 or more than 120,000 public chains were left out of co-occurrence clustering, as were several repertoires with anomalous nucleotide sharing. TCRdb stores this immuneACCESS table with in-frame sequences only. Part of the clones is absent; in the studies checked, under half of the shortfall reflects unresolved V genes, and no reason is known for the rest. V and J calls and clone size come straight from that table; D and trimming were deduced from the DNA. In this sample the table shows about 130,000 clones, approximately 70% of which occur a single time. The ten biggest clones cover roughly 3% of the sample.

The study at large found these results: In a later analysis, several top co-occurrence clusters were reported to appear linked to parvovirus B19, influenza, CMV and Epstein-Barr virus. The cohort was sequenced for TCR beta chains only, and without alpha or paired-chain data the features that could be detected were limited. A later analysis associated about 17,000 TCR beta sequences with specific HLA alleles at a false discovery rate of 0.05. A later analysis found that TCR association rates varied across HLA loci, with DRB1 alleles showing the most associated TCRs and HLA-C alleles the fewest. A further reported finding was that TCR beta sequences accurately predicted the HLA-A and HLA-B alleles for most subjects in the first cohort. In vitro tests confirmed that three of the cytomegalovirus-associated TCR beta chains recognize cytomegalovirus antigens. According to a later analysis, most CMV-associated TCR beta chains appeared to be HLA-restricted, and the HLA associations seemed to be driven largely by CMV exposure. Immune exposure information for the cohort was limited to CMV serostatus. Because HLA typing was missing for some donors at each locus, association tests included only the typed subset. The presence/absence analyses assumed that sequencing depth was roughly uniform across donors, and that assumption may not be true. A group of highly shared sequence variants was considered likely to be a technical artifact of the sequencing pipeline. In a later genetic analysis, fewer N-insertions in productive TCRs were reported among donors in an Asian-associated ancestry cluster than the roughly 640-donor mean. The 87-base-pair reads could not distinguish some IMGT-functional V segments, including TRBV6-2 and TRBV6-3, so those segments were excluded. While some public TCRs were present in many individuals, most TCR sequences turned up only very rarely across donors. A total of fewer than 200 TCR beta chains were listed by the study as associated with cytomegalovirus. In a later analysis, HLA-associated TCR beta chains showed more clonal expansion and lower generation probabilities than non-associated chains that were equally common. Because counts were too low, seventeen rarely observed V segments, including chromosome 9 orphons, were left out of the earlier analysis of some 640 of the donors. In both the original and validation cohorts, the classifier was reported to diagnose cytomegalovirus status with high specificity and sensitivity. In a later genetic analysis, a missense DCLRE1C variant was associated with V-gene and J-gene trimming of TCR beta chains, and the association was replicated in an independent cohort. In an earlier analysis of 587 of the donors, most TCR beta V segments appeared in productive rearrangements about 90% or about 30% of the time, broadly matching IMGT annotations. The authors suggested that the approach could potentially be extended to other disease states and immunological phenotypes. Correlated functional status among segregating V segments might reflect linkage disequilibrium, but an unknown experimental factor could not be ruled out. When HLA alleles, especially DR and DQ, strongly co-occurred, TCR associations were difficult to assign to individual alleles.

The cohort comprised fewer than 750 healthy bone marrow donors. At the time of sampling, every cohort member was nominally healthy, though immune exposures that went unrecorded were likely present. The donor was CMV seropositive and belonged to the group of 250 to 350 seropositive cohort members. A peripheral blood sample was provided by each donor, and peripheral blood mononuclear cells were used for TCR beta sequencing. Genomic DNA was extracted from the blood cell samples with the Qiagen DNeasy Blood Extraction Kit. CDR1 is given as LNHDA and CDR2 as SQIVND, both from the germline V gene (reference sequence). From cysteine to phenylalanine, the CDR3 is 14 amino acids long. The kept DNA is CDR3 alone, 42 bases in frame from the first base. V is pruned by 7 bases and J by 5 bases, leaving 8 bases of the junction without a gene match. A remark on this clone: Its antigen remains undetermined. Base-call qualities are not available, and no considerably larger clone is one nucleotide away.

The receptor was isolated from a woman aged 55-69 years in good health and CMV-seropositive. Sequencing was carried out using PBMCs. The chain employs TRBV19 and TRBJ1-1; 9 bases in the middle match TRBD1. The CDR3: CASIQGASLTEAFF. The nucleotides are TGTGCCAGTATACAGGGGGCTTCGCTTACTGAAGCTTTCTTT.